The 23 T cell receptor beta chains given below trace back to one sample, sequenced in a study of T cell responses to AZD1222 COVID-19 vaccine. The protocol was immunoSEQ multiplex PCR, while the TCRdb copy is restricted to in-frame clones and leaves out a portion. The sample records approximately 110,000 clones, 80% to 90% being singletons. The sample consisted of peripheral blood, taken on day 0 of AZD1222 vaccination. These receptor sequences come from an adult in good health.

This chain joins TRBV3-1 (or the pseudogene TRBV3-2) and TRBJ2-2; D ambiguous. Per the germline V gene, CDR1 is LGHDT and CDR2 is YNNKEL (reference sequence). The CDR3 is 15 amino acids. Trimming left V 0 bases short and J 5 bases short, with 10 bases between. Here the CDR3 reads CASSQDNSRTGELFF. The DNA of the CDR3 is TGTGCCAGCAGCCAAGATAACTCCCGGACCGGGGAGCTGTTTTTT.

Here the CDR3 DNA reads TGTGCCAGCAGCTCCCGCTATTCAAAAACAACTGGGGAGCTGTTTTTT. Its translation is CASSSRYSKTTGELFF. The V call is TRBV11-3, the J call TRBJ2-2; D gene uncertain. Germline V lookup: CDR1 SGHNT, CDR2 YENEEA. V was clipped by 4 bases and J by 8 bases, with 20 bases between them. This CDR3 comprises 16 residues.

The rearrangement links TRBV13 to TRBJ2-2; TRBD2 aligns across 13 bases. J was trimmed by 4 bases and V by 4 bases; bases with no gene match: 9. The germline gives CDR1 PRHDT, CDR2 FYEKMQ (reference sequence). CDR3 length equals 18 residues. The CDR3 nucleotides are TGTGCCAGCAGCTACCTGACTAGCGGGGGGCTCTTCACCGGGGAGCTGTTTTTT. It encodes CASSYLTSGGLFTGELFF.

This chain joins TRBV2 and TRBJ1-5; no definite D call. The CDR3 is 14 amino acids. In germline, CDR1 is SNHLY, CDR2 FYNNEI. The ends were cut back, 5 bases at V and 5 bases at J, with 13 bases in the middle. The CDR3 coding sequence is TGTGCCAGCAGTCTCCGTAGGATCGATCAGCCCCAGCATTTT. Protein: CASSLRRIDQPQHF.

The chain recombines TRBV4-1 with TRBJ1-1, with TRBD1 matching 7 bases. CDR1 and CDR2 (germline): MGHRA, YSYEKL. V lost 7 bases to trimming and J lost 5 bases; unmatched junction nucleotides: 10. This CDR3 has 14 amino acids. CDR3 nucleotide sequence: TGCGCCAGCACCACGGTCCAGGGGGGGACTGAAGCTTTCTTT. It codes for CASTTVQGGTEAFF.

This clone was detected a few times. The genes are TRBV11-3 and TRBJ1-1, with a tentative D call TRBD1 (5 bases). Trimming left V 8 bases short and J 3 bases short, with 13 bases between. Germline CDR1 and CDR2: SGHNT and YENEEA. CDR3 length: 13 amino acids. CDR3 residues: CASGSSGDTEAFF. In DNA form, the CDR3 reads TGTGCCAGCGGGTCCTCGGGGGACACTGAAGCTTTCTTT.

The chain employs TRBV11-2 and TRBJ1-5; D not resolved. Germline assignment: CDR1 SGHAT and CDR2 FQNNGV. The CDR3 spans 14 residues. V lost 4 bases to trimming and J lost 3 bases, with 10 bases between them. CDR3 amino acids: CASSSEVDNQPQHF. DNA for the CDR3: TGTGCCAGCAGCTCCGAGGTGGACAATCAGCCCCAGCATTTT.

This clone has only one observation. The chain links TRBV25-1 to TRBJ1-1; 9 bases agree with TRBD1. Germline CDR1 reads MGHDK; CDR2 reads SYGVNS. Trimming removed 6 bases from V and 5 bases from J; junction bases left unmatched: 7. This CDR3 spans 14 amino acids. The CDR3 protein is CASSKDRGGTEAFF. CDR3 nucleotides: TGTGCCAGCAGCAAGGACAGGGGAGGTACTGAAGCTTTCTTT.

The chain recombines TRBV10-2 with TRBJ1-6, with a weak D call TRBD1 (5 bases). The germline V and J ends were trimmed by 6 bases and 0 bases, with 6 bases remaining between them. The CDR3 sequence is 14 residues long. In germline, CDR1 is WSHSY, CDR2 SAAADI. CDR3 sequence: CASRQGSYNSPLHF. The CDR3 nucleotides read TGCGCCAGCAGGCAGGGCTCCTATAATTCACCCCTCCACTTT.

The rearrangement uses TRBV6-5 and TRBJ2-7; either TRBD1 or TRBD2 may supply D (5 bases each). V lost 6 bases and J lost 2, with 17 bases in between. Looked up from germline, CDR1 is MNHEY and CDR2 is SVGAGI. CDR3 length: 15 residues. The CDR3 DNA sequence: TGTGCCAGCAGCCGCTCCCCTGGGGACGCCTACGAGCAGTACTTC. It translates to CASSRSPGDAYEQYF.

The chain carries TRBV12-5 and TRBJ2-5; no firm D call. The CDR3 length is 12 residues. The V end lost 3 bases, the J end lost 4 bases, and 6 bases lay between the germline ends. Germline assignment: CDR1 LGHNT and CDR2 FRNRAP. In DNA, the CDR3 is TGTGCTAGTGGTTTATCGAGAGAGACCCAGTACTTC. It specifies CASGLSRETQYF.

J is TRBJ2-7 and V is TRBV25-1, with D tentatively TRBD2 (7 bases). This CDR3 contains 14 residues. V was cut by 6 bases and J by 5 bases, with 17 bases left in between. Germline CDR1 MGHDK, CDR2 SYGVNS. The CDR3 DNA is TGTGCCAGCAGAGAGGCGGGGGCAATAGACGAGCAGTACTTC. Protein product: CASREAGAIDEQYF.

The chain has TRBV5-1 and TRBJ2-7, with 9 positions matching TRBD2. Germline V gene lookup returns CDR1 SGHRS and CDR2 YFSETQ. The CDR3 loop spans 18 amino acids. Trimming at V came to 0 bases and at J to 0 bases, leaving 10 bases not matched to a gene. The CDR3 sequence is CASSLAPAGRGGSYEQYF. CDR3 DNA sequence: TGCGCCAGCAGCTTGGCACCCGCTGGGCGGGGGGGCTCCTACGAGCAGTACTTC.

The V gene is TRBV4-2, the J gene TRBJ2-5; D is undetermined. The V end lost 0 bases, the J end lost 5 bases, and 10 bases lay between the germline ends. CDR1 and CDR2 (germline): LGHNA, YNFKEQ. CDR3 length: 14 amino acids. The CDR3 nucleotides are TGTGCCAGCAGCCAAGATTTGGTTGACGAGACCCAGTACTTC. Translating it yields CASSQDLVDETQYF.

The chain uses TRBV7-2 and TRBJ2-3; 8 bases are a match to TRBD2. CDR1 is SGHTA, CDR2 FQGNSA, per germline. V was pared by 5 bases and J by 4 bases, with 8 bases of the junction left unmatched. The CDR3 totals 15 residues. CDR3 region: CASSTRGGPADTQYF. The DNA of the CDR3 is TGTGCCAGCAGCACCCGCGGGGGGCCCGCAGATACGCAGTATTTT.

The chain carries TRBV7-8 and TRBJ2-7; the match to TRBD1 covers 9 bases. After removal of 3 bases from V and 1 base from J, the junction contained 4 bases not matched to a gene. The CDR3 extends over 15 amino acids. Germline V gene lookup returns CDR1 SGHVS and CDR2 FQNEAQ. This CDR3 reads CASSFLGQGSYEQYF. CDR3 nucleotide sequence: TGTGCCAGCAGCTTCTTGGGACAGGGATCCTACGAGCAGTACTTC.

The gene calls are TRBV27 and TRBJ1-4; D ambiguous. The CDR3 totals 15 residues. Germline assignment: CDR1 MNHEY and CDR2 SMNVEV (reference sequence). The V end lost 8 bases, the J end lost 7 bases, and 20 bases lay between the germline ends. The CDR3 region is CASFFWTSPGEKLFF. The CDR3 DNA sequence: TGTGCCAGCTTTTTTTGGACGTCCCCGGGTGAAAAACTGTTTTTT.

The CDR3 region has the DNA TGCGCCAGCAGCGAGGGACAGGGGGCGCTTGGCTACACCTTC. Amino acid sequence: CASSEGQGALGYTF. This chain connects TRBV5-1 to TRBJ1-2; TRBD1 matches at 12 bases. Germline V gives CDR1 SGHRS, CDR2 YFSETQ. The CDR3 length is 14 residues. Losses at the gene ends were 4 bases for V and 7 bases for J; bases not matched to a gene: 5.

The rearrangement links TRBV4-2 to TRBJ1-1; D might be TRBD1 (5 bases). The CDR3 has 17 amino acids. The germline V gene encodes CDR1 LGHNA and CDR2 YNFKEQ. V was trimmed by 1 base and J by 7 bases, leaving 22 bases between them. The CDR3 DNA reads TGTGCCAGCAGCCAAGTAAAAATTGGGGCGAAACAGGTTGAAGCTTTCTTT. This translates into CASSQVKIGAKQVEAFF.

The chain uses TRBV7-9 and TRBJ2-7; 9 bases are a match to TRBD1. Unmatched junction bases numbered 10, after V lost 2 bases and J lost 5 bases. Per germline, CDR1 SEHNR and CDR2 FQNEAQ (reference sequence). CDR3 size: 16 residues. This CDR3 is CASSLNRDRAAHEQYF. CDR3 DNA sequence: TGTGCCAGCAGCTTAAACCGGGACAGGGCTGCCCACGAGCAGTACTTC.

The chain employs TRBV6-5 and TRBJ1-2; the D gene is possibly TRBD1 (6 bases). V lost 2 bases, J lost 4 bases, and 11 bases lay in between. The CDR3 loop spans 14 amino acids. CDR1 and CDR2 (germline): MNHEY, SVGAGI. CDR3 bases: TGTGCCAGCAGTTACCAGGGGTCTCTCTATGGCTACACCTTC. This translates into CASSYQGSLYGYTF.

This clone was found once. The chain recombines TRBV6-5 with TRBJ1-6; 9 positions match TRBD1. Germline V CDR1 and CDR2: MNHEY, SVGAGI. The CDR3 consists of 14 residues. J was trimmed by 8 bases and V by 7 bases; bases with no gene match: 6. CDR3 nucleotides: TGTGCCAGCAAAAAGGACAGGGGACATTCACCCCTCCACTTT. Its protein is CASKKDRGHSPLHF.

The V call is TRBV7-9, the J call TRBJ1-2, with 7 nucleotides matching TRBD1. The CDR3 length is 15 residues. After removal of 5 bases from V and 7 bases from J, the junction contained 13 bases not matched to a gene. CDR1 is SEHNR and CDR2 is FQNEAQ in the germline V gene (reference sequence). As DNA, the CDR3 is TGTGCCAGCAGCAGACAATCCACAGGGGCTGGTGGCTACACCTTC. This sequence encodes CASSRQSTGAGGYTF. The full variable domain, with the rest looked up from reference TRBV7-9 and TRBJ1-2, is DTGVSQNPRHKITKRGQNVTFRCDPISEHNRLYWYRQTLGQGPEFLTYFQNEAQLEKSRLLSDRFSAERPKGSFSTLEIQRTEQGDSAMYLCASSRQSTGAGGYTFGSGTRLTVV.